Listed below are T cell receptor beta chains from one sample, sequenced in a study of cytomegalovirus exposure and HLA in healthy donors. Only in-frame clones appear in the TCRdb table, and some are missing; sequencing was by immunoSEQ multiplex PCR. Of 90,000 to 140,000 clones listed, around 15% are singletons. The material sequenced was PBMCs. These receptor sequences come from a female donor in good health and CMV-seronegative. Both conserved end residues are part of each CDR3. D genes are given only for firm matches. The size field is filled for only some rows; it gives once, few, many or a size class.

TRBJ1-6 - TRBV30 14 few CAWSTARSQIPLHF TGTGCCTGGAGTACCGCTCGGAGCCAAATCCCCCTCCACTTT
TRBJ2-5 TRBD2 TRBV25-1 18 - CASSEYLGGRRNQETQYF TGTGCCAGCAGTGAATATTTGGGAGGGCGGCGTAATCAAGAGACCCAGTACTTC
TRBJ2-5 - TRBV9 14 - CASSVGPRQETQYF TGTGCCAGCAGCGTAGGCCCGCGCCAAGAGACCCAGTACTTC
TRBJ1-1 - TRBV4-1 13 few CASAATENTEAFF TGCGCCAGCGCGGCGACAGAAAACACTGAAGCTTTCTTT
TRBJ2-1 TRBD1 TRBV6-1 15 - CASSEAMTGDYEQFF TGTGCCAGCAGTGAGGCTATGACAGGGGATTATGAGCAGTTCTTC
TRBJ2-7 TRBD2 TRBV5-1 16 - CASSLEVRGGSYEQYF TGCGCCAGCAGCTTGGAAGTCCGGGGGGGATCCTACGAGCAGTACTTC
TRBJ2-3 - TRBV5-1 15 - CASSSDFTSTDTQYF TGCGCCAGCAGCTCCGACTTTACTAGCACAGATACGCAGTATTTT
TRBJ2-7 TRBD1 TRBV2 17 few CASSSNPGTAKTYEQYF TGTGCCAGCAGTTCCAACCCCGGGACAGCAAAAACCTACGAGCAGTACTTC
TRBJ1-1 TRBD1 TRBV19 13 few CASSIWDSAEAFF TGTGCCAGTAGTATTTGGGACAGCGCCGAAGCTTTCTTT
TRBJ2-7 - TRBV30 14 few CAWTLRRHGGEQYF TGTGCCTGGACCCTAAGGAGACACGGCGGGGAGCAGTACTTC
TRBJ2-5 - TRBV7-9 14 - CASSLAHGGETQYF TGTGCCAGCAGCTTAGCGCACGGGGGAGAGACCCAGTACTTC
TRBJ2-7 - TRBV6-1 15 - CASSEQEILNYEQYF TGTGCCAGCAGTGAACAAGAGATTCTGAACTACGAGCAGTACTTC
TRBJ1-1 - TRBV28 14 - CASSSQAGNTEAFF TGTGCCAGCAGTAGCCAGGCCGGGAACACTGAAGCTTTCTTT
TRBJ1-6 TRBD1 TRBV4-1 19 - CASSRTGADISSYNSPLHF TGCGCCAGCAGCCGAACAGGGGCCGATATTAGCTCCTATAATTCACCCCTCCACTTT
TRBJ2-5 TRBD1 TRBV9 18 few CASSVATGGGLSAETQYF TGTGCCAGCAGCGTAGCGACAGGGGGGGGACTTAGTGCTGAGACCCAGTACTTC
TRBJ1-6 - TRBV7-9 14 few CASSLQTDNSPLHF TGTGCCAGCAGCTTACAGACAGATAATTCACCCCTCCACTTT
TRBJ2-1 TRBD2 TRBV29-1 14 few CSVHSGTSYNEQFF TGCAGCGTCCATAGCGGGACTTCCTACAATGAGCAGTTCTTC
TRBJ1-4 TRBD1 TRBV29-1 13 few CSVRTGTNEKLFF TGCAGCGTTAGGACAGGAACTAATGAAAAACTGTTTTTT
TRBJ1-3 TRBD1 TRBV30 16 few CAWSKDRVNTGNTIYF TGTGCCTGGAGTAAGGACAGGGTAAATACTGGAAACACCATATATTTT
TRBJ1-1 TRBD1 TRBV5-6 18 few CASSLVGQGVRMNTEAFF TGTGCCAGCAGCTTGGTGGGACAGGGGGTAAGAATGAACACTGAAGCTTTCTTT
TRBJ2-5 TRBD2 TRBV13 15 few CASSPRGLARETQYF TGTGCCAGCAGCCCCCGGGGACTAGCTAGAGAGACCCAGTACTTC
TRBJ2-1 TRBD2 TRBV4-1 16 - CASSQVRLAGDNEQFF TGCGCCAGCAGCCAAGTAAGACTAGCGGGGGACAATGAGCAGTTCTTC
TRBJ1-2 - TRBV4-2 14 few CASSRETGNYGYTF TGTGCCAGCAGCCGAGAGACGGGAAACTATGGCTACACCTTC
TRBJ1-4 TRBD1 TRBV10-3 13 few CATQGASAEKLFF TGTGCCACCCAGGGGGCATCGGCTGAAAAACTGTTTTTT
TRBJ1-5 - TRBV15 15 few CATSSPYRGNQPQHF TGTGCCACCTCTTCTCCGTACAGGGGCAATCAGCCCCAGCATTTT
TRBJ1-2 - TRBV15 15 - CATSSETGTNYGYTF TGTGCCACCAGCAGTGAAACAGGGACTAACTATGGCTACACCTTC
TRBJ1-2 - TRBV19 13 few CASSARQNYGYTF TGTGCCAGTAGTGCAAGACAGAACTATGGCTACACCTTC
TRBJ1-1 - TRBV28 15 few CASSHPDGMNTEAFF TGTGCCAGCAGCCATCCGGACGGGATGAACACTGAAGCTTTCTTT
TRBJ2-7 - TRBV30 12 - CAGDRSTYEQYF TGTGCCGGTGACAGGTCAACCTACGAGCAGTACTTC
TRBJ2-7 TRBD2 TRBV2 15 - CASKRLAGASHEQYF TGTGCCAGCAAACGCCTAGCGGGCGCCAGCCACGAGCAGTACTTC
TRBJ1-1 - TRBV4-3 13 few CASSQDRAGAAFF TGCGCCAGCAGCCAAGATCGGGCAGGGGCTGCTTTCTTT
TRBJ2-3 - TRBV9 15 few CASKEGQLSTDTQYF TGTGCCAGCAAGGAGGGACAGCTAAGCACAGATACGCAGTATTTT
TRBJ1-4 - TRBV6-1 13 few CASSVTGSEKLFF TGTGCCAGCAGTGTCACAGGGAGTGAAAAACTGTTTTTT
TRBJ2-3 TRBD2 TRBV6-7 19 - CASSYSLEREAGHTDTQYF TGTGCCAGCAGTTACTCGCTTGAAAGGGAAGCGGGGCACACAGATACGCAGTATTTT
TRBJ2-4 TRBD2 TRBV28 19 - CASSLKQELAEGAKNIQYF TGTGCCAGCAGTTTAAAGCAGGAGCTAGCGGAGGGAGCCAAAAACATTCAGTACTTC
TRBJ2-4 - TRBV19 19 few CASTGYWTRGSEGKNIQYF TGTGCCAGTACCGGTTACTGGACACGGGGGAGCGAAGGCAAAAACATTCAGTACTTC
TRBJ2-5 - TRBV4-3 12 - CASSQDMETQYF TGCGCCAGCAGCCAAGATATGGAGACCCAGTACTTC
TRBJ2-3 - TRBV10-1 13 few CASSLELTDTQYF TGCGCCAGCTCCCTAGAGCTCACAGATACGCAGTATTTT
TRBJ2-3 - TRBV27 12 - CASRPGADTQYF TGTGCCAGCAGACCGGGGGCAGATACGCAGTATTTT
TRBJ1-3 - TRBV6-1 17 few CASSVGQSFRPGNTIYF TGTGCCAGCAGTGTTGGACAGTCGTTTAGACCTGGAAACACCATATATTTT
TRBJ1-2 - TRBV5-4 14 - CASSFLTGNYGYTF TGTGCCAGCAGCTTCTTGACGGGAAACTATGGCTACACCTTC
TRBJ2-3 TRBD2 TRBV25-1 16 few CASSEIASGVTGTQYF TGTGCCAGCAGTGAGATTGCTAGCGGGGTTACCGGTACGCAGTATTTT
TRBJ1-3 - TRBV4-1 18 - CASSQESRGANSGNTIYF TGCGCCAGCAGCCAAGAATCCCGGGGGGCAAACTCTGGAAACACCATATATTTT
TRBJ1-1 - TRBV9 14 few CASSVSGLETEAFF TGTGCCAGCAGCGTTAGCGGTTTAGAGACTGAAGCTTTCTTT
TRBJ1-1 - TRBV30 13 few CAWSGVRDTEAFF TGTGCCTGGAGTGGGGTCAGGGACACTGAAGCTTTCTTT
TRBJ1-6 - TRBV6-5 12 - CASSSPNSPLHF TGTGCCAGCAGCTCTCCTAATTCACCCCTCCACTTT
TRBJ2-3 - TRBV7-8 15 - CASRVWARGTDTQYF TGTGCCAGCAGGGTGTGGGCGCGGGGCACAGATACGCAGTATTTT
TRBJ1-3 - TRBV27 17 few CASSPTIGPFSGNTIYF TGTGCCAGCAGTCCGACTATAGGGCCTTTCTCTGGAAACACCATATATTTT
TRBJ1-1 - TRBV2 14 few CASSRGEGNTEAFF TGTGCCAGCAGCAGAGGGGAGGGGAACACTGAAGCTTTCTTT
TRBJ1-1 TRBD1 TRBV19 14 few CASSRDRRFTEAFF TGTGCCAGTAGCCGGGACAGGCGATTCACTGAAGCTTTCTTT
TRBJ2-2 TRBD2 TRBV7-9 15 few CASSLAAGGTGELFF TGTGCCAGCAGCCTCGCAGCGGGGGGTACCGGGGAGCTGTTTTTT
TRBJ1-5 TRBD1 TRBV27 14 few CASSEDRGDQPQHF TGTGCCAGCAGTGAGGACAGGGGCGATCAGCCCCAGCATTTT
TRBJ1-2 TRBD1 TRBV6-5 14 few CASIPGGSKDGYTF TGTGCCAGCATCCCAGGGGGTTCTAAGGATGGCTACACCTTC
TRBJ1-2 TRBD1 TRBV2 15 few CASSESDRGPYGYTF TGTGCCAGCAGTGAATCGGACAGGGGGCCCTATGGCTACACCTTC